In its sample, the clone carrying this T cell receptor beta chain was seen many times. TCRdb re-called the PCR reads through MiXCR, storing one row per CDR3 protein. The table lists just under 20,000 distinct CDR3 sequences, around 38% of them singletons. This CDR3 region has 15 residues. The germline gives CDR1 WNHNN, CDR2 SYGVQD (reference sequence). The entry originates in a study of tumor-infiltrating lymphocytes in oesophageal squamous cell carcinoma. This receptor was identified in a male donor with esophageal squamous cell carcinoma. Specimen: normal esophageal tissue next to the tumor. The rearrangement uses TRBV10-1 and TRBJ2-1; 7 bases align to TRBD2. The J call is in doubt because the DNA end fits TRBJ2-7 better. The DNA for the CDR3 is TGCGCCAGCAGTGACGGCGGGAGTGAAACCTACGAGCAGTACTTC. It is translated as CASSDGGSETYEQYF.